A selection of T cell receptor beta chains follows, all from one sample in a study of CD8+CD57+ T cells in acquired aplastic anemia. Using its own MiXCR run on the reads, TCRdb lists one record per CDR3 protein. The sample records around 150,000 distinct CDR3 sequences, around 45% being singletons. The source material was sorted CD4+, CD8+, or CD8+CD57+ T cells (not recorded which) from PBMCs. The receptors originated from a human donor in good health. Each CDR3 is given with its conserved first and last residue. D genes are given only for firm matches. For some rows the clone size is stated as once, few or many, or as a class when expanded; others skip it.

abundance,d_gene,j_gene,v_gene,CDR3aa,CDR3nt
many,TRBD1,TRBJ1-2,TRBV19,CATSGTASYYGYTF,TGTGCCACCTCCGGGACAGCCTCTTACTATGGCTACACCTTC
many,NA,TRBJ2-7,TRBV11-3,CASSSNPGQRYEQYF,TGTGCCAGCAGCTCCAACCCGGGACAACGATACGAGCAGTACTTC
NA,NA,TRBJ1-6,TRBV15,CATSHTRMSSYNSPLHF,TGTGCCACCAGCCATACACGGATGAGCTCCTATAATTCACCCCTCCACTTT
NA,NA,TRBJ2-3,TRBV28,CATIPREVETQYF,TGTGCCACAATCCCGAGGGAGGTAGAAACGCAGTATTTT
NA,TRBD2,TRBJ2-3,TRBV7-2,CASSLAGGAGEQGDTQYF,TGTGCCAGCAGCTTAGCGGGGGGAGCGGGGGAGCAGGGAGATACGCAGTATTTT
NA,TRBD2,TRBJ2-7,TRBV11-2,CASSLRGLAGMSYEQYF,TGTGCCAGCAGCCTAAGGGGACTAGCGGGGATGTCCTACGAGCAGTACTTC
NA,NA,TRBJ2-1,TRBV11-2,CASTPTGALRYEQFF,TGTGCCAGCACGCCAACGGGAGCCCTCCGCTATGAGCAGTTCTTC
few,NA,TRBJ1-1,TRBV6-1,CASTQGLGPTEAFF,TGTGCCAGCACCCAGGGCCTGGGCCCCACTGAAGCTTTCTTT
NA,TRBD2,TRBJ2-1,TRBV5-4,CASNFREGSEQFF,TGTGCCAGCAACTTCAGGGAGGGCAGTGAGCAGTTCTTC
once,NA,TRBJ1-1,TRBV15,CATSQEKMNTEAFF,TGTGCCACCAGTCAGGAAAAAATGAACACTGAAGCTTTCTTT
many,NA,TRBJ1-5,TRBV29-1,CSVGGYNQPQHF,TGCAGCGTTGGGGGTTACAATCAGCCCCAGCATTTT
NA,TRBD1,TRBJ1-3,TRBV19,CASGDRGLGNTIYF,TGTGCCAGTGGGGACAGGGGGCTTGGAAACACCATATATTTT
many,NA,TRBJ1-2,TRBV4-1,CASSQEQGNYGYTF,TGCGCCAGCAGCCAAGAACAGGGTAACTATGGCTACACCTTC
NA,TRBD1,TRBJ2-7,TRBV2,CASSALGTGYSYEQYF,TGTGCCAGCAGCGCCCTTGGGACAGGATACTCCTACGAGCAGTACTTC
many,NA,TRBJ2-5,TRBV14,CASSQGRRGGSETQYF,TGTGCCAGCAGCCAAGGTCGGCGTGGGGGGAGCGAGACCCAGTACTTC
NA,NA,TRBJ1-1,TRBV7-9,CASSSNTGKNTEAFF,TGTGCCAGCAGCTCCAATACAGGGAAGAACACTGAAGCTTTCTTT
once,NA,TRBJ2-1,TRBV29-1,CSALFGDPSSYNEQFF,TGCAGCGCCCTTTTTGGGGACCCGAGCTCCTACAATGAGCAGTTCTTC
few,NA,TRBJ1-5,TRBV2,CASLGGTGGNQPQHF,TGTGCCAGCCTGGGAGGGACGGGCGGCAATCAGCCCCAGCATTTT
NA,TRBD2,TRBJ2-2,TRBV2,CATPGLAGPGELFF,TGTGCCACCCCGGGGCTAGCGGGGCCAGGGGAGCTGTTTTTT
many,TRBD2,TRBJ2-3,TRBV7-2,CASSPGGGDTQYF,TGTGCCAGCAGCCCGGGGGGAGGAGATACGCAGTATTTT
NA,TRBD1,TRBJ1-4,TRBV10-3,CAINPGQGYSEKLFF,TGTGCCATCAACCCGGGACAGGGTTACAGTGAAAAACTGTTTTTT
NA,NA,TRBJ1-2,TRBV19,CASSIKTDYGYTF,TGTGCCAGTAGTATTAAGACAGACTATGGCTACACCTTC
NA,NA,TRBJ2-5,TRBV12-3/TRBV12-4,CASTVGRETQYF,TGTGCCAGCACCGTTGGAAGAGAGACCCAGTACTTC
NA,NA,TRBJ2-5,TRBV25-1,CASAGFRGEETQYF,TGTGCCTCGGCGGGGTTTCGAGGGGAAGAGACCCAGTACTTC
many,TRBD2,TRBJ2-1,TRBV7-2,CASSWTNSGASGEQFF,TGTGCCAGCAGCTGGACGAACAGCGGGGCATCAGGGGAGCAGTTCTTC
NA,TRBD2,TRBJ2-1,TRBV24-1,CATSTIETSGQGNEQFF,TGTGCCACCAGTACCATTGAGACTAGCGGCCAAGGGAATGAGCAGTTCTTC
many,NA,TRBJ2-7,TRBV5-1,CASSLMTNEQYF,TGCGCCAGCAGCTTGATGACTAATGAGCAGTACTTC
many,NA,TRBJ2-5,TRBV7-3,CASSLTLQETQYF,TGTGCCAGCAGCTTGACCCTCCAAGAGACCCAGTACTTC
many,NA,TRBJ1-2,TRBV7-9,CASSPNEFYGYTF,TGTGCCAGCAGCCCCAATGAGTTCTATGGCTACACCTTC
NA,TRBD1,TRBJ2-5,TRBV24-1,CATSDRDRPPQETQYF,TGTGCCACCAGTGACAGGGACAGACCCCCCCAAGAGACCCAGTACTTC
many,NA,TRBJ2-5,TRBV20-1,CSARTHGWETQYF,TGCAGTGCTAGAACTCACGGGTGGGAGACCCAGTACTTC
NA,TRBD1,TRBJ1-6,TRBV9,CASSEWGQENSPLHF,TGTGCCAGCAGCGAATGGGGACAGGAAAATTCACCCCTCCACTTT
many,NA,TRBJ1-4,TRBV10-3,CAISGVGGNEKLFF,TGTGCCATCAGTGGGGTTGGGGGTAATGAAAAACTGTTTTTT
many,NA,TRBJ1-3,TRBV7-9,CASSLGSLLVTGNTIYF,TGTGCCAGCAGCTTAGGCTCCCTTCTTGTAACTGGAAACACCATATATTTT
once,TRBD1,TRBJ2-3,TRBV20-1,CSAPFRTGGGTDTQYF,TGCAGTGCCCCGTTTAGGACAGGGGGCGGCACAGATACGCAGTATTTT
many,NA,TRBJ2-3,TRBV2,CASSKGHGTDTQYF,TGTGCCAGCAGTAAGGGACATGGCACAGATACGCAGTATTTT
NA,NA,TRBJ1-2,TRBV5-1,CASGEPSSGYTF,TGCGCCAGCGGAGAACCGTCTTCCGGCTACACCTTC
many,NA,TRBJ1-4,TRBV7-2,CASSLAVTNEKLFF,TGTGCCAGCAGCTTAGCGGTGACAAACGAAAAACTGTTTTTT
NA,NA,TRBJ2-1,TRBV28,CASSHLGPQEQFF,TGTGCCAGCAGTCATCTTGGACCCCAGGAGCAGTTCTTC
NA,TRBD1,TRBJ1-2,TRBV24-1,CATSDIMTGWDGYTF,TGTGCCACCAGTGACATAATGACAGGGTGGGATGGCTACACCTTC